This T cell receptor beta chain was sequenced in a study of blood T cell repertoires in COVID-19. Clones were sequenced by immunoSEQ multiplex PCR, and TCRdb holds only the in-frame ones, with some missing. Seen here are fewer than 250,000 clones, about 90% observed once, and the top ten hold around 15%. Participant age was roughly 18 to 95 years, and participants resided in about 25 US areas. Participant-given clinical history determined each cohort assignment. This TCR came from a woman between 50 and 59 years old with acute COVID-19. The sequenced material came from PBMCs or T cells enriched from blood (not recorded which).

CDR3 protein: CASSLNRGGNEKLFF. DNA of the CDR3: TGTGCCAGCTCGCTAAACAGGGGAGGTAATGAAAAACTGTTTTTT. V is TRBV18 and J is TRBJ1-4, with 7 bases fitting TRBD1. The CDR3 totals 15 residues. Germline CDR1 and CDR2: KGHSH and LQKENI. V shed 6 bases, J shed 4 bases, and the junction held 8 bases outside the gene matches.